The 30 T cell receptor beta chains below come from one sample, sequenced in a study of T-cell memory formation after mild COVID-19. TCRdb called the 5' RACE reads again in MiXCR, with one record for every CDR3 protein. The repertoire consists of 350,000 to 450,000 distinct CDR3 sequences, with 20% occurring once and the leading ten covering 7.5% to 9.5%. The sequenced sample consisted of PBMCs or a T cell subset sorted from them (not recorded which). The receptor source for this set is an adult woman who had mild COVID-19 (a few samples of this study predate the infection). Cell type and time point are not known.

The chain is built from TRBV5-6 and TRBJ2-2; D possibly matches TRBD1 or TRBD2 (5 bases each). CDR1 is SGHDT, CDR2 YYEEEE, per germline. Trimming removed 3 bases from V and 5 bases from J, with 11 bases in between. The CDR3 has 14 amino acids. Here the CDR3 reads CASSWSGRTGELFF. The CDR3 DNA is TGTGCCAGCAGCTGGTCAGGGAGAACCGGGGAGCTGTTTTTT.

This clonotype was counted between two and nine times. In DNA form, the CDR3 reads TGTGCCACCAGCAGGGCTAGCTCCTACGAGCAGTACTTC. Translating gives CATSRASSYEQYF. This chain uses TRBV24-1 with TRBJ2-7, with D possibly matching TRBD1 (5 bases). V lost 7 bases and J 0 bases, leaving 9 bases between the germline ends. The length of the CDR3 is 13 residues. CDR1 is KGHDR and CDR2 is SFDVKD in the germline V gene.

This clonotype was detected only a few times. The V and J genes are TRBV7-9 and TRBJ2-1; TRBD2 agrees at 8 bases. V lost 4 bases to trimming and J lost 8 bases; unmatched junction nucleotides: 13. This CDR3 region has 16 residues. CDR1 and CDR2 (germline): SEHNR, FQNEAQ (reference sequence). The CDR3 sequence: CASSSPGGDVYYEQFF. The CDR3 DNA reads TGTGCCAGCAGCTCCCCGGGGGGGGATGTTTATTATGAGCAGTTCTTC.

This clonotype was observed many times. This chain connects TRBV5-1 to TRBJ2-3; 7 positions agree with TRBD2. J was trimmed by 2 bases and V by 6 bases; bases with no gene match: 6. Germline V gene data show CDR1 as SGHRS and CDR2 as YFSETQ. The CDR3 is made up of 14 amino acids. CDR3 nucleotide sequence: TGCGCCAGCACCCAAGCGGGGAACACAGATACGCAGTATTTT. It specifies CASTQAGNTDTQYF. The whole variable domain, filled in from reference TRBV5-1 and TRBJ2-3, reads KAGVTQTPRYLIKTRGQQVTLSCSPISGHRSVSWYQQTPGQGLQFLFEYFSETQRNKGNFPGRFSGRQFSNSRSEMNVSTLELGDSALYLCASTQAGNTDTQYFGPGTRLTVL.

The gene calls are TRBV20-1 and TRBJ1-4; D perhaps matches TRBD1 (5 bases). The CDR3 extends over 14 amino acids. Germline-derived CDR1 and CDR2 are DFQATT and SNEGSKA (reference sequence). Trimming cost V 2 bases and J 7 bases, with 14 bases left between them. CDR3 protein: CSARKGTSSEKLFF. CDR3 nucleotide sequence: TGCAGTGCTAGAAAGGGGACCTCGAGTGAAAAACTGTTTTTT.

V usage is TRBV20-1 and J usage is TRBJ2-7; a possible D gene is TRBD2 (6 bases). The V gene lost 6 bases and the J gene lost 3 bases, with 21 bases spanning the gap. This CDR3 has 15 residues. Germline-derived CDR1 and CDR2 are DFQATT and SNEGSKA (reference sequence). The CDR3 is CSASAEWRESYEQYF. In DNA, the CDR3 is TGCAGTGCAAGCGCTGAATGGAGGGAAAGCTACGAGCAGTACTTC.

This clonotype was observed a few times. The V gene is TRBV7-2, the J gene TRBJ2-5; no reliable D call. Trimming cost V 6 bases and J 2 bases, with 10 bases left between them. There are 13 residues in the CDR3. Germline V gives CDR1 SGHTA, CDR2 FQGNSA. CDR3 nucleotide sequence: TGTGCCAGCAGGTTTGGTGCACAAGAGACCCAGTACTTC. Amino acid sequence: CASRFGAQETQYF.

The chain couples TRBV5-1 to TRBJ2-5; 8 bases are shared with TRBD1. Trimming took 3 bases from V and 4 from J; bases not matched to a gene: 8. CDR3 length equals 15 residues. The germline CDR1 and CDR2 sequences are SGHRS and YFSETQ. The CDR3 DNA is TGCGCCAGCAGCTATGGACAGGGTATAAGAGAGACCCAGTACTTC. Protein product: CASSYGQGIRETQYF.

There are a few counts of this clonotype. The chain joins TRBV14 to TRBJ2-7; no clear D gene. Germline CDR1 and CDR2: SGHDN and FVKESK. Deletions cut 1 base from V and 4 bases from J, with 5 bases between. The CDR3 is made up of 12 amino acids. Here the CDR3 DNA reads TGTGCCAGCAGCCAAGTGAAGTACGAGCAGTACTTC. Encoded protein: CASSQVKYEQYF. The whole variable domain, filled in from reference TRBV14 and TRBJ2-7, reads EAGVTQFPSHSVIEKGQTVTLRCDPISGHDNLYWYRRVMGKEIKFLLHFVKESKQDESGMPNNRFLAERTGGTYSTLKVQPAELEDSGVYFCASSQVKYEQYFGPGTRLTVT.

This clonotype has more than one count but fewer than ten. The chain carries TRBV7-3 and TRBJ2-5; D might be TRBD1 (6 bases). The V gene lost 2 bases and the J gene lost 4 bases, with 11 bases spanning the gap. The CDR3 has 14 residues. Germline V gene sequence: CDR1 SGHTA, CDR2 FQGTGA. The CDR3 DNA is TGTGCCAGCAGCTTAGGACAGCCCGGAGAGACCCAGTACTTC. It yields the protein CASSLGQPGETQYF.

This clonotype appeared once. The genes are TRBV7-9 and TRBJ1-1, with D unclear. Trimming removed 5 bases from V and 2 bases from J, with 12 bases in between. The length of the CDR3 is 14 residues. CDR1 SEHNR and CDR2 FQNEAQ come from the germline V gene (reference sequence). CDR3 protein: CASSLYTGNTEAFF. The CDR3 DNA reads TGTGCCAGCAGCCTATACACCGGTAACACTGAAGCTTTCTTT.

Ten or more counts support this clonotype. The genes are TRBV5-6 and TRBJ1-1; possible D gene TRBD1, 6 bases. V lost 5 bases and J lost 3, with 11 bases in between. In germline, CDR1 is SGHDT, CDR2 YYEEEE. The CDR3 loop spans 13 amino acids. Written as DNA, the CDR3 is TGTGCCAGCAGTTTATCAGGGGACACTGAAGCTTTCTTT. It yields the protein CASSLSGDTEAFF.

The chain joins TRBV7-6 to TRBJ2-7; 9 positions match TRBD2. The V segment lost 1 base and the J segment 5 bases; nucleotides outside the gene matches: 3. The CDR3 contains 14 residues. In germline, CDR1 is SGHVS, CDR2 FNYEAQ. CDR3 DNA sequence: TGTGCCAGCAGCTTAGAGACTAGCGGAAACGAGCAGTACTTC. This gives the protein CASSLETSGNEQYF.

The V call is TRBV7-9, the J call TRBJ1-6; 10 bases agree with TRBD1. Trimming cost V 6 bases and J 8 bases; bases outside gene matches: 7. CDR1 is SEHNR, CDR2 FQNEAQ, per germline (reference sequence). The CDR3 consists of 15 residues. This CDR3 reads CASSPGTGVYSPLHF. For the CDR3, the DNA is TGTGCCAGCAGTCCCGGGACAGGGGTTTATTCACCCCTCCACTTT.

The V call is TRBV9, the J call TRBJ2-7, with 9 nucleotides matching TRBD1. The ends lost 4 bases at V and 5 bases at J; junction bases unmatched: 4. There are 13 residues in the CDR3. CDR1 is SGDLS, CDR2 YYNGEE, per germline. The CDR3 loop is CASSLGQGHEQYF. CDR3 in DNA: TGTGCCAGCAGCCTCGGACAGGGGCACGAGCAGTACTTC.

In this sample, this clonotype turned up a few times. V gene TRBV4-3 combines with J gene TRBJ1-1; tentative D call: TRBD1 (6 bases). Germline CDR1 LGHNA, CDR2 YSLEER. The CDR3 sequence is 15 residues long. V was pared by 2 bases and J by 1 base, with 11 bases between. The CDR3 spells CASSQKTGRNTEAFF. The CDR3 coding sequence is TGCGCCAGCAGCCAAAAAACAGGGCGGAACACTGAAGCTTTCTTT.

The gene calls are TRBV20-1 and TRBJ2-2; no definite D call. Germline assignment: CDR1 DFQATT and CDR2 SNEGSKA (reference sequence). The V end lost 6 bases, the J end lost 6 bases, and 14 bases lay between the germline ends. The CDR3 spans 13 residues. The CDR3 nucleotides are TGCAGTGCCTTAGCCGATTACTCCGGGGAGCTGTTTTTT. Translated: CSALADYSGELFF.

This clonotype was recorded a few times. This sequence joins TRBV7-2 and TRBJ2-3; maybe TRBD1 (5 bases). Trimming pared 1 base from V and 4 bases from J, leaving 12 bases between. CDR1 is SGHTA, CDR2 FQGNSA, per germline. This CDR3 has 15 amino acids. The CDR3 DNA is TGTGCCAGCAGCTTAGAGGGGTCGAGCTCAGATACGCAGTATTTT. This sequence encodes CASSLEGSSSDTQYF.

This chain connects TRBV20-1 to TRBJ1-4, with D possibly TRBD1 on 5 matching bases. V dropped 5 bases and J dropped 5 bases, with 9 bases sitting between them. Germline CDR1 DFQATT, CDR2 SNEGSKA (reference sequence). This CDR3 spans 12 amino acids. CDR3 protein: CSAGGLNEKLFF. The CDR3 DNA sequence: TGCAGTGCTGGGGGGTTGAATGAAAAACTGTTTTTT.

J is TRBJ1-6 and V is TRBV14; D is uncertain. CDR1 and CDR2 (germline): SGHDN, FVKESK. This CDR3 region has 14 residues. Deletions cut 6 bases from V and 2 bases from J, with 8 bases between. CDR3 coding DNA: TGTGCCAGCAGTAAGGAAACCTATAATTCACCCCTCCACTTT. Its translation is CASSKETYNSPLHF. The variable domain in full, completed from reference TRBV14 and TRBJ1-6, reads EAGVTQFPSHSVIEKGQTVTLRCDPISGHDNLYWYRRVMGKEIKFLLHFVKESKQDESGMPNNRFLAERTGGTYSTLKVQPAELEDSGVYFCASSKETYNSPLHFGNGTRLTVT.

This chain uses TRBV4-1 with TRBJ2-7; maybe TRBD1 (5 bases). Germline V gene lookup returns CDR1 MGHRA and CDR2 YSYEKL. The CDR3 runs 14 residues. Trimming removed 8 bases at V and 6 bases at J, with 20 bases between. The CDR3 DNA follows: TGCGCCAGCGCCTGGGGTCCAGGGATGAGCGAGCAGTACTTC. Its protein is CASAWGPGMSEQYF.

V usage is TRBV5-1 and J usage is TRBJ2-5; the D is unclear. Looked up from germline, CDR1 is SGHRS and CDR2 is YFSETQ. The CDR3 runs 14 residues. V shed 0 bases and J shed 1 base, with 7 bases lying between them. This CDR3 is CASSLVGLQETQYF. CDR3 sequence (DNA): TGCGCCAGCAGCTTGGTTGGCCTCCAAGAGACCCAGTACTTC. The full variable domain, with the rest looked up from reference TRBV5-1 and TRBJ2-5, is KAGVTQTPRYLIKTRGQQVTLSCSPISGHRSVSWYQQTPGQGLQFLFEYFSETQRNKGNFPGRFSGRQFSNSRSEMNVSTLELGDSALYLCASSLVGLQETQYFGPGTRLLVL.

The chain carries TRBV10-3 and TRBJ1-5; 9 bases match TRBD1. The length of the CDR3 is 16 residues. V shed 6 bases, J shed 5 bases, and the junction held 11 bases outside the gene matches. Per germline, CDR1 ENHRY and CDR2 SYGVKD. DNA of the CDR3: TGTGCCATCAGCGATAATAGGGACAGGGAGCATCAGCCCCAGCATTTT. Protein product: CAISDNRDREHQPQHF.

The chain uses TRBV6-2 or TRBV6-3 and TRBJ2-1; perhaps TRBD2 as D (6 bases). There are 15 residues in the CDR3. Trimming took off 6 bases at V and 4 bases at J, with 16 bases between the two ends. CDR1 and CDR2 (germline): MNHEY, SVGEGT. The CDR3 loop is CASSPRGSAYNEQFF. CDR3 in DNA: TGTGCCAGCAGCCCGCGGGGTTCGGCTTACAATGAGCAGTTCTTC.

This clonotype was observed a few times. The rearrangement uses TRBV6-1 and TRBJ2-5; 13 bases align to TRBD2. The CDR3 is 17 amino acids. Germline values: CDR1 MNHNS, CDR2 SASEGT. Unmatched junction bases numbered 9, after V lost 6 bases and J lost 2 bases. The DNA for the CDR3 is TGTGCCAGCAGGGAGATAGGGACTAGCGGGGATCAAGAGACCCAGTACTTC. Residues: CASREIGTSGDQETQYF.

In this sample, this clonotype turned up a few times. The V and J genes are TRBV20-1 and TRBJ1-5; TRBD1 matches 7 bases. V dropped 2 bases and J dropped 4; count of bases not matched to a gene: 8. Germline V lookup: CDR1 DFQATT, CDR2 SNEGSKA (reference sequence). CDR3 length: 15 amino acids. The CDR3 spells CSARSGTALNQPQHF. CDR3 bases: TGCAGTGCTAGATCCGGGACAGCCTTGAATCAGCCCCAGCATTTT.

The chain couples TRBV3-1 to TRBJ1-1; D gene ambiguous. Germline V CDR1 and CDR2: LGHDT, YNNKEL (reference sequence). V lost 2 bases and J lost 6, with 19 bases in between. This CDR3 spans 16 amino acids. CDR3 coding DNA: TGTGCCAGCAGCCAATTTCAATGGGTAAATGGCCCTGAAGCTTTCTTT. Translation gives CASSQFQWVNGPEAFF.

The genes are TRBV24-1 and TRBJ2-1; no firm D call. Trimming took off 2 bases at V and 7 bases at J, with 2 bases between the two ends. Germline CDR1 is KGHDR and CDR2 is SFDVKD. This CDR3 region has 11 residues. CDR3 sequence reads: CATSDWNEQFF. The CDR3 nucleotides read TGTGCCACCAGTGATTGGAATGAGCAGTTCTTC.

This chain joins TRBV30 and TRBJ2-5; D is unclear. Trimming removed 0 bases at V and 5 bases at J, with 10 bases between. The length of the CDR3 is 13 residues. Germline CDR1 reads GTSNPN; CDR2 reads SVGIG (reference sequence). The CDR3: CAWSVGFEETQYF. The CDR3 DNA sequence: TGTGCCTGGAGTGTAGGCTTCGAGGAGACCCAGTACTTC.

This chain links TRBV24-1 with TRBJ1-1; D gene unclear. This CDR3 is built from 16 residues. V gave up 4 bases and J gave up 3 bases, with 17 bases separating them. Germline CDR1 KGHDR, CDR2 SFDVKD. The CDR3 here is CATSDPRSPEDTEAFF. The CDR3 region has the DNA TGTGCCACCAGTGACCCGAGATCGCCTGAAGACACTGAAGCTTTCTTT.